A selection of T cell receptor beta chains follows, all from one sample in a study of blood T cell repertoires in COVID-19. TCRdb keeps only in-frame clones here, not all; method: immunoSEQ multiplex PCR. The table shows about 110,000 clones, with around 85% occurring only once. The sample consisted of peripheral blood. Receptors were obtained from a human donor in a cohort sampled during active COVID-19. The CDR3 runs from the conserved cysteine through the conserved F or W. The D gene is left open where the match is weak. Clone sizes are given selectively: once, few, many, or a class where the clone is expanded.

v_gene,j_gene,abundance,d_gene,CDR3nt,CDR3aa
TRBV6-5,TRBJ2-1,-,TRBD1,TGTGCCAGCAGTCGGACAGGGATTAAAGGTGAGCAGTTCTTC,CASSRTGIKGEQFF
TRBV6-2/TRBV6-3,TRBJ1-5,-,-,TGTGCCAGCAGTTATTACAATCAGCCCCAGCATTTT,CASSYYNQPQHF
TRBV6-5,TRBJ2-3,-,-,TGTGCCAGCAGGGACAGAATCACAGATACGCAGTATTTT,CASRDRITDTQYF
TRBV19,TRBJ1-3,-,-,TGTGCCAGTAGTATAGTTGGAGTGCCTGGAAACACCATATATTTT,CASSIVGVPGNTIYF
TRBV28,TRBJ2-1,many,TRBD2,TGTGCCAGCACCGGGGGGTCAACCTACAATGAGCAGTTCTTC,CASTGGSTYNEQFF
TRBV18,TRBJ1-5,-,-,TGTGCCAGCTCACCCCCCGGGGGGCAGCCCCAGCATTTT,CASSPPGGQPQHF
TRBV6-5,TRBJ1-1,-,-,TGTGCCAGCAGCCCGACAGAGAACACTGAAGCTTTCTTT,CASSPTENTEAFF
TRBV28,TRBJ1-2,-,-,TGTGCCAGCAGTGTTCCCGGGGGTAACTATGGCTACACCTTC,CASSVPGGNYGYTF
TRBV19,TRBJ2-5,once,TRBD2,TGTGCCAGTAATCCCCGGACTAGCGGGGGGTTTGAGACCCAGTACTTC,CASNPRTSGGFETQYF
TRBV15,TRBJ2-3,-,-,TGTGCCACCAGCATTGGGGCGGGGAACACAGATACGCAGTATTTT,CATSIGAGNTDTQYF
TRBV5-6,TRBJ1-2,-,TRBD1,TGTGCCAGCAGCCCACAACAGGGGTCCGGCTACACCTTC,CASSPQQGSGYTF
TRBV20-1,TRBJ2-1,-,-,TGCAGTGCTAGTGCAGTCTACAATGAGCAGTTCTTC,CSASAVYNEQFF
TRBV9,TRBJ2-1,-,TRBD2,TGTGCCAGCAGCGGGCTAGCGGGGGGGCTCAATGAGCAGTTCTTC,CASSGLAGGLNEQFF
TRBV4-2,TRBJ2-3,-,TRBD2,TGTGCCAGCAGCCAGGGACTAGCGGGGGGGCTGTCAGATACGCAGTATTTT,CASSQGLAGGLSDTQYF
TRBV6-2/TRBV6-3,TRBJ1-5,-,-,TGTGCCAGCAGTACCCAGGCCCCCTCTAATCAGCCCCAGCATTTT,CASSTQAPSNQPQHF
TRBV5-5,TRBJ2-7,-,-,TGTGCCAGCAGTCTGAGCGGCTACGAGCAGTACTTC,CASSLSGYEQYF
TRBV6-6,TRBJ1-4,-,TRBD1,TGTGCCAGCAGTTACTCTATCGGGACAGGGGAAAAACTGTTTTTT,CASSYSIGTGEKLFF
TRBV7-3,TRBJ2-7,-,TRBD1,TGTGCCAGCAGCCCCACAGGGGACTCCTACGAGCAGTACTTC,CASSPTGDSYEQYF
TRBV7-2,TRBJ1-5,few,-,TGTGCCAGCAGCTTCGGGGATTATAGCAATCAGCCCCAGCATTTT,CASSFGDYSNQPQHF
TRBV25-1,TRBJ1-2,-,-,TGTGCCAGCAGTGAATATGGCGGGGACTATGGCTACACCTTC,CASSEYGGDYGYTF
TRBV12-5,TRBJ1-6,-,-,TGTGCTAGTGGTTTGGTACAGGGTTCACCCCTCCACTTT,CASGLVQGSPLHF
TRBV5-1,TRBJ2-3,-,TRBD2,TGCGCCAGCAGCTTGGCCGGGACTAGCGCGGGCACAGATACGCAGTATTTT,CASSLAGTSAGTDTQYF
TRBV6-2/TRBV6-3,TRBJ2-3,-,-,TGTGCCAGCAGTTCTCGCACAGATACGCAGTATTTT,CASSSRTDTQYF
TRBV27,TRBJ1-1,-,-,TGTGCCAGCAGTTTGAGGGGGGGGACTGAAGCTTTCTTT,CASSLRGGTEAFF